This T cell receptor (beta chain) was documented in a study of shared clonotypes between healthy human individuals. Points from the study as a whole: Having only a few donors restricted how much genetic and exposure-history diversity was captured. Even with large depth, rarefaction showed that sorted-subset sequencing was incomplete. Among donors, the sharing of clonotypes was expected to be influenced by sequencing depth.

The CDR3 is 12 amino acids. The V gene's germline CDR1 is SSHAT and CDR2 FNYEAQ (reference sequence). V dropped 11 bases and J dropped 3 bases, with 10 bases sitting between them. Naive CD8 cells lacked CD45RO, underwent positive selection for CCR7 and left out terminally differentiated effector memory CD45RA+ cells. The donor population consisted of healthy HIV-negative adults with no recent acute infections or vaccinations. On this clone: Its antigen is undetermined.

This table comes from immunoSEQ multiplex PCR, and its TCRdb copy is limited to in-frame clones, with some not included. This table has approximately 2,000,000 clones, 80% to 95% appearing once. This chain joins TRBV7-7 and TRBJ2-2; D uncertain. The sample consisted of naive CD8+ T cells from PBMCs. The source of this sequence is a man younger than 30 in good health. Some clones in this sample may be carry-over from other donors' samples. This CDR3 is CAVSAYTGELFF. In DNA form, the CDR3 reads TGTGCCGTAAGTGCGTACACCGGGGAGCTGTTTTTT.